The source of this T cell receptor (beta chain) is a study of blood T cell repertoires in COVID-19. Across the whole study: Acute and convalescent COVID-19 specimens originated in the United States, Italy and Spain.

Authors' data handling: For nucleated cells, counts were estimated from reference gene primer amplification. Clones were read by immunoSEQ multiplex PCR, and TCRdb kept only the in-frame ones, dropping some. The DNA gave D and trimming, while V, J and clone size come from that table. Among 85,000 to 130,000 clones listed, around 90% were seen once. Germline V CDR1 and CDR2: SGHKS, YYEKEE (reference sequence). CDR3 length: 16 residues. V was pared by 4 bases and J by 3 bases, with 11 bases of the junction left unmatched. Sequencing was done on a sample of peripheral blood. The V and J genes are TRBV5-5 and TRBJ1-1; TRBD1 matches at 8 bases. This TCR came from a woman aged 60 to 75 with acute or convalescent COVID-19. As DNA, the CDR3 is TGTGCCAGCAGCCCAGGGGGCGTCATGAGGGACACTGAAGCTTTCTTT. Translating gives CASSPGGVMRDTEAFF.